One and the same sample provided the 5 T cell receptor beta chains below, sequenced in a study of cytomegalovirus exposure and HLA in healthy donors. PCR amplification relied on 60 Vbeta primers (plus 13 Jbeta primers). TCRdb's table, derived via immunoSEQ multiplex PCR, lists solely in-frame clones and lacks some. The data contain approximately 140,000 clones, 75% of them singletons. The specimen sequenced was PBMCs. These receptors were obtained from a man aged 35 to 55 in good health and CMV-seronegative.

The chain recombines TRBV29-1 with TRBJ2-3; D is perhaps TRBD2 (7 bases). The CDR3 runs to 15 residues. V shed 0 bases and J shed 5 bases, with 15 bases lying between them. CDR1 and CDR2 from the germline V gene are SQVTM and ANQGSEA. The CDR3 DNA reads TGCAGCGTTGAAGATCTGGGGGGGCTAAGAGATACGCAGTATTTT. This translates into CSVEDLGGLRDTQYF.

This chain connects TRBV7-9 to TRBJ2-5; the D gene is possibly TRBD2 (5 bases). The J call may be mistaken, given a closer DNA end match to TRBJ2-7. This CDR3 contains 12 residues. Germline values: CDR1 SEHNR, CDR2 FQNEAQ (reference sequence). Written as DNA, the CDR3 is TGTGCCAGCAGCTTCACGGGGTACGAGCAGTACTTC. Its translation is CASSFTGYEQYF.

The chain recombines TRBV7-3 with TRBJ2-1; D gene unclear. The CDR3 runs to 14 residues. Deletions cut 5 bases from V and 2 bases from J, with 10 bases between. The germline V gene encodes CDR1 SGHTA and CDR2 FQGTGA. The CDR3, as DNA: TGTGCCAGCAGCCCGACTTGGACCTACAATGAGCAGTTCTTC. Translated: CASSPTWTYNEQFF. The complete variable domain, with remaining parts taken from reference TRBV7-3 and TRBJ2-1, reads GAGVSQTPSNKVTEKGKYVELRCDPISGHTALYWYRQSLGQGPEFLIYFQGTGAADDSGLPNDRFFAVRPEGSVSTLKIQRTERGDSAVYLCASSPTWTYNEQFFGPGTRLTVL.

As for this clone: This CDR3 fails to terminate in the conserved phenylalanine or tryptophan, so it likely reflects a read error. The DNA is omitted, as the CDR3 cannot be located on it reliably, and the CDR3 follows TCRdb's listing. The rearrangement uses TRBV6-4 and TRBJ1-2. The CDR3 is 16 residues long, counting both termini. From germline, CDR1 is MRHNA and CDR2 SNTAGT. The CDR3 sequence is CAFLIASPPALVPLGV.

This chain uses TRBV7-9 with TRBJ1-5; D gene ambiguous. The CDR3 consists of 17 residues. CDR1 SEHNR and CDR2 FQNEAQ come from the germline V gene (reference sequence). The V and J ends lost 4 bases and 4 bases respectively, with 20 bases between them. This CDR3 is CASSSWGEGRLNQPQHF. CDR3 bases: TGTGCCAGCAGCTCATGGGGAGAGGGTCGGTTGAATCAGCCCCAGCATTTT. Based on the CDR3 plus reference TRBV7-9 and TRBJ1-5, the full variable domain is DTGVSQNPRHKITKRGQNVTFRCDPISEHNRLYWYRQTLGQGPEFLTYFQNEAQLEKSRLLSDRFSAERPKGSFSTLEIQRTEQGDSAMYLCASSSWGEGRLNQPQHFGDGTRLSIL.